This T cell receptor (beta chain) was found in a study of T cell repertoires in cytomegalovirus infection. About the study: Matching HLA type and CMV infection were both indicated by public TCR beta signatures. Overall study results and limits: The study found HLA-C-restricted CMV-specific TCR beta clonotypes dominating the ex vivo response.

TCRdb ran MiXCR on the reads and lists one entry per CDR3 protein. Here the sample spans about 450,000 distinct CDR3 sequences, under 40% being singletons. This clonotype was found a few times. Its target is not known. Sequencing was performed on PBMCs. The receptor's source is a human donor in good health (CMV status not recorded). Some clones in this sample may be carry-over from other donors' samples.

The CDR3 region has the DNA TGCAGTGCTAGAGAGATGGAAGGGACGGCCTACGAGCAGTACTTC. It translates to CSAREMEGTAYEQYF. The V gene is TRBV20-1, the J gene TRBJ2-7; D tentatively fits TRBD1 or TRBD2 (5 bases each). The length of the CDR3 is 15 residues. V shed 0 bases and J shed 2 bases, with 14 bases lying between them. The V gene's germline CDR1 is DFQATT and CDR2 SNEGSKA (reference sequence).